Listed below are T cell receptor beta chains from one sample, sequenced in a study of blood T cell repertoires in COVID-19. The data were produced by immunoSEQ multiplex PCR, yet TCRdb's version contains in-frame clones alone and is incomplete. Of some 170,000 clones in the sample, about 81% are singletons; the top ten hold more than 7.5%. Input material: peripheral blood. These receptors came from an older woman with acute or convalescent COVID-19. The CDR3 runs from the conserved cysteine through the conserved F or W. Fields, in order: V gene, J gene, D gene, clone size, CDR3 protein, CDR3 DNA. A D gene is named only where the DNA matches it firmly. A row's size may be missing; if present it is once, few, many or a size class.

V gene: TRBV2
J gene: TRBJ1-2
D gene: -
clone size: few
CDR3 protein: CASSEAYGYTF
CDR3 DNA: TGTGCCAGCAGTGAGGCCTATGGCTACACCTTC

V gene: TRBV6-5
J gene: TRBJ1-5
D gene: TRBD1
clone size: -
CDR3 protein: CASREGAGNQPQHF
CDR3 DNA: TGTGCCAGCAGAGAGGGGGCGGGCAATCAGCCCCAGCATTTT

V gene: TRBV7-6
J gene: TRBJ2-7
D gene: TRBD1
clone size: -
CDR3 protein: CASSLWGQGGSHEQYF
CDR3 DNA: TGTGCCAGCAGCTTATGGGGACAGGGTGGCTCTCACGAGCAGTACTTC

V gene: TRBV7-3
J gene: TRBJ2-2
D gene: -
clone size: -
CDR3 protein: CASSPGPGPGELFF
CDR3 DNA: TGTGCCAGCAGCCCCGGACCAGGGCCCGGGGAGCTGTTTTTT

V gene: TRBV5-8
J gene: TRBJ2-1
D gene: TRBD2
clone size: once
CDR3 protein: CASSPVGTSGPLDEQFF
CDR3 DNA: TGTGCCAGCAGCCCAGTTGGGACTAGCGGCCCTTTGGATGAGCAGTTCTTC

V gene: TRBV6-2/TRBV6-3
J gene: TRBJ2-7
D gene: TRBD1
clone size: -
CDR3 protein: CASSSQGASYEQYF
CDR3 DNA: TGTGCCAGCAGTTCCCAGGGGGCATCCTACGAGCAGTACTTC

V gene: TRBV19
J gene: TRBJ2-6
D gene: -
clone size: -
CDR3 protein: CASSLTESGANVLTF
CDR3 DNA: TGTGCCAGTAGTTTAACAGAGTCTGGGGCCAACGTCCTGACTTTC

V gene: TRBV4-3
J gene: TRBJ2-3
D gene: TRBD2
clone size: -
CDR3 protein: CASSQDLGLGLAASTDTQYF
CDR3 DNA: TGCGCCAGCAGCCAAGATTTGGGACTGGGGCTAGCGGCTAGCACAGATACGCAGTATTTT

V gene: TRBV28
J gene: TRBJ1-5
D gene: -
clone size: few
CDR3 protein: CASSLLQGSNQPQHF
CDR3 DNA: TGTGCCAGCAGTTTACTACAGGGAAGCAATCAGCCCCAGCATTTT

V gene: TRBV5-4
J gene: TRBJ1-5
D gene: -
clone size: -
CDR3 protein: CASSLRAGIYSNQPQHF
CDR3 DNA: TGTGCCAGCAGCTTGCGGGCAGGGATCTATAGCAATCAGCCCCAGCATTTT

V gene: TRBV27
J gene: TRBJ2-3
D gene: TRBD2
clone size: -
CDR3 protein: CASSQPGTSGQDTQYF
CDR3 DNA: TGTGCCAGCAGCCAACCCGGGACTAGCGGGCAAGATACGCAGTATTTT

V gene: TRBV5-1
J gene: TRBJ2-5
D gene: TRBD2
clone size: once
CDR3 protein: CASSPRGGALGETQYF
CDR3 DNA: TGCGCCAGCAGCCCTCGGGGGGGGGCCCTCGGCGAGACCCAGTACTTC

V gene: TRBV5-1
J gene: TRBJ2-1
D gene: TRBD2
clone size: -
CDR3 protein: CASSRTSGGTYNEQFF
CDR3 DNA: TGCGCCAGCAGCCGGACTAGCGGGGGGACTTACAATGAGCAGTTCTTC

V gene: TRBV6-5
J gene: TRBJ2-7
D gene: TRBD2
clone size: -
CDR3 protein: CASSPLAGYYEQYF
CDR3 DNA: TGTGCCAGCAGTCCCTTAGCGGGTTACTACGAGCAGTACTTC

V gene: TRBV14
J gene: TRBJ1-1
D gene: -
clone size: -
CDR3 protein: CASSQVRAGFKAFF
CDR3 DNA: TGTGCCAGCAGCCAAGTAAGGGCGGGGTTCAAAGCTTTCTTT

V gene: TRBV9
J gene: TRBJ2-1
D gene: -
clone size: -
CDR3 protein: CASSVGASPYEQFF
CDR3 DNA: TGTGCCAGCAGCGTAGGGGCTAGCCCCTATGAGCAGTTCTTC

V gene: TRBV4-3
J gene: TRBJ1-6
D gene: -
clone size: -
CDR3 protein: CASSPGRRDSPLHF
CDR3 DNA: TGCGCCAGCAGCCCTGGGAGACGGGATTCACCCCTCCACTTT

V gene: TRBV19
J gene: TRBJ2-6
D gene: -
clone size: -
CDR3 protein: CASSETGQIYSGANVLTF
CDR3 DNA: TGTGCCAGTAGTGAGACGGGACAAATCTACTCTGGGGCCAACGTCCTGACTTTC

V gene: TRBV4-3
J gene: TRBJ1-6
D gene: -
clone size: once
CDR3 protein: CASSQEAKQKNSPLHF
CDR3 DNA: TGCGCCAGCAGCCAAGAGGCGAAACAGAAGAATTCACCCCTCCACTTT